This record looks at one T cell receptor beta chain sequence and its context. Its specificity is not known. Time point noted: week 23, last vaccination. Vaccination used 300 ug of mutant IDH1 20-mer peptide per dose, with topical imiquimod. Donor tumors were new WHO grade 3 or 4 IDH1-mutant, ATRX-lost astrocytomas. The trim removed 5 bases at V and 0 bases at J, leaving 10 bases unmatched. This CDR3 region has 17 residues. In germline, CDR1 is MNHNS, CDR2 SASEGT. The data were produced by immunoSEQ multiplex PCR, yet TCRdb's version contains in-frame clones alone and is incomplete. The sample contains over 40,000 clones, 78% of which appear only once. These data are taken from a study of a mutant IDH1 vaccine in newly diagnosed glioma. In the study overall: Patients began vaccination 4-6 weeks after radiotherapy alone, or with temozolomide cycles. Overall study findings and caveats: Vaccine-induced immune responses were detected in 93.3% of patients.

The sequences come from PBMCs, collected from a glioma patient whose treatment included an IDH1 peptide vaccine. This chain connects TRBV6-1 to TRBJ2-7; the match to TRBD2 covers 10 bases. This receptor was taken from a woman between 35 and 50 years old with glioma. Some clones in this sample may be carry-over from other donors' samples. CDR3 bases: TGTGCCAGCAGTCAAGGGACTAGCGCCCGAAGCTCCTACGAGCAGTACTTC. This translates into CASSQGTSARSSYEQYF.